This TCR beta chain derives from a study of cytomegalovirus exposure and HLA in healthy donors. Whole-study findings and limits: A prior analysis recorded that most TCR beta V segments were productive about 87% or about 30% of the time.

As for the donors, each was a healthy bone marrow donor. Germline CDR1 and CDR2: SGHRS and YFSETQ. Losses at the gene ends were 4 bases for V and 5 bases for J; bases not matched to a gene: 7. CDR3 size: 17 residues. PCR was performed using 60 Vbeta and 13 Jbeta primers. Clones were read by immunoSEQ multiplex PCR, and TCRdb kept only the in-frame ones, dropping some. Here the sample spans about 130,000 clones, about four fifths being singletons. Regarding this clone: What it binds is unknown.

The clonotype was recovered from a woman aged 40 to 50 in good health and CMV-seropositive. Sequenced sample: PBMCs. V gene TRBV5-1 combines with J gene TRBJ2-1; 15 nucleotides agree with TRBD2. This chain's CDR3 is CASSGGLAGGEHNEQFF. The CDR3 DNA reads as TGCGCCAGCAGCGGCGGACTAGCGGGAGGGGAACACAATGAGCAGTTCTTC.